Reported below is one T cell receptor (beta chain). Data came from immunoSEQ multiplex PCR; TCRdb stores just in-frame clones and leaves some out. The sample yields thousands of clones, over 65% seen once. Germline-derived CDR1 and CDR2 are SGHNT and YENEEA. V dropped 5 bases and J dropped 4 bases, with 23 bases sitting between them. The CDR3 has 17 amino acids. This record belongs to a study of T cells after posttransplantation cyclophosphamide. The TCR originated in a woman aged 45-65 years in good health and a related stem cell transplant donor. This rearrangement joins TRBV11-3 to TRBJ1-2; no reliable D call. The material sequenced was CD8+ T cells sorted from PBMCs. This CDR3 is CASSQAGYLGKTYGYTF. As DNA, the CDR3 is TGTGCCAGCAGCCAGGCCGGCTATCTCGGAAAGACCTATGGCTACACCTTC.